A single sample is the source of the 7 T cell receptor beta chains below, sequenced in a study of control samples from healthy donors and cancer patients (dated by TCRdb to 2020 to 2022). Libraries were prepared through the immunoSEQ multiplex PCR assay. The source is immuneACCESS, and TCRdb retained only in-frame sequences with V and J called. Part of the clones is not carried over; for the studies checked, unresolved V genes explain less than half of this, and the remainder is unexplained. For this sample there are about 86,000 clones; roughly nine tenths appear just once. The ten top clones hold over 8.5% of the sample. Material for sequencing was PBMCs. The receptors originated from a woman between 50 and 59 years old with colorectal cancer.

The chain joins TRBV15 to TRBJ2-5, with D uncertain. V lost 0 bases and J 7 bases, leaving 6 bases between the germline ends. In germline, CDR1 is LNHNV, CDR2 YYDKDF (reference sequence). This CDR3 has 12 amino acids. The CDR3, as DNA: TGTGCCACCAGCAGAGATGCCGGGACCCAGTACTTC. It specifies CATSRDAGTQYF. Variable domain in full (rest from reference TRBV15 and TRBJ2-5): DAMVIQNPRYQVTQFGKPVTLSCSQTLNHNVMYWYQQKSSQAPKLLFHYYDKDFNNEADTPDNFQSRRPNTSFCFLDIRSPGLGDTAMYLCATSRDAGTQYFGPGTRLLVL.

The V gene is TRBV4-1, the J gene TRBJ1-1; TRBD1 might be the D (5 bases). V was shortened by 0 bases and J by 4 bases, with 9 bases between the two germline ends. The CDR3 is 14 amino acids. Germline values: CDR1 MGHRA, CDR2 YSYEKL. The CDR3 coding sequence is TGCGCCAGCAGCCAAGAATCGGGGGTCACTGAAGCTTTCTTT. Translating gives CASSQESGVTEAFF.

DNA of the CDR3: TGCGCCAGCAGCTTGGCTGGTGGACTAAATCAGCCCCAGCATTTT. Translated, it gives CASSLAGGLNQPQHF. The chain employs TRBV5-1 and TRBJ1-5; D is unresolved. The germline V gene encodes CDR1 SGHRS and CDR2 YFSETQ. The CDR3 loop spans 15 amino acids. The V gene lost 0 bases and the J gene lost 4 bases, with 11 bases spanning the gap.

This rearrangement joins TRBV3-1 (or the pseudogene TRBV3-2) to TRBJ1-5, with D perhaps TRBD1 (5 bases). This CDR3 contains 13 residues. CDR1 and CDR2 (germline): LGHDT, YNNKEL (reference sequence). Trimming removed 7 bases at V and 0 bases at J, with 7 bases between. This chain's CDR3 is CASTQGSNQPQHF. DNA for the CDR3: TGTGCCAGCACCCAGGGTAGCAATCAGCCCCAGCATTTT.

J is TRBJ2-5 and V is TRBV7-3, with D hard to call. V lost 5 bases and J 4 bases, leaving 11 bases between the germline ends. The V gene's germline CDR1 is SGHTA and CDR2 FQGTGA. This CDR3 region has 13 residues. CDR3 sequence: CASSQVHRETQYF. The CDR3, as DNA: TGTGCCAGCAGCCAAGTCCATCGAGAGACCCAGTACTTC.

The chain carries TRBV7-9 and TRBJ1-3; no clear D gene. Trimming removed 0 bases from V and 0 bases from J, with 3 bases in between. This CDR3 is built from 14 residues. The germline V gene encodes CDR1 SEHNR and CDR2 FQNEAQ (reference sequence). This CDR3 reads CASSLANSGNTIYF. CDR3 DNA sequence: TGTGCCAGCAGCTTAGCGAACTCTGGAAACACCATATATTTT.

Only a few counts were recorded for this clone. V gene TRBV5-4 combines with J gene TRBJ2-3; D gene uncertain. The CDR3 loop spans 15 amino acids. Trimming cost V 0 bases and J 2 bases, with 10 bases left between them. Germline assignment: CDR1 SGHNT and CDR2 YYREEE (reference sequence). This CDR3 reads CASSLAVGSTDTQYF. The CDR3 bases are TGTGCCAGCAGCTTGGCTGTAGGGTCCACAGATACGCAGTATTTT.